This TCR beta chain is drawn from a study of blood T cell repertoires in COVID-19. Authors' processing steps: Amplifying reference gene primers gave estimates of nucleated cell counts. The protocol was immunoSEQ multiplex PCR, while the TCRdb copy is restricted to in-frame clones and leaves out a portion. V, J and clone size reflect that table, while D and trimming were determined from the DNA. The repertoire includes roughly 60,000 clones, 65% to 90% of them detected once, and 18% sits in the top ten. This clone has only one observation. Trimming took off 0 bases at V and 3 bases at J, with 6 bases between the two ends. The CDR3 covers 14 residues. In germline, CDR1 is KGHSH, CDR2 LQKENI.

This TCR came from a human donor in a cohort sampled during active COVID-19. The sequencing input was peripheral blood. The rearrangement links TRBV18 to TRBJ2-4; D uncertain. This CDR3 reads CASSPPGFKNIQYF. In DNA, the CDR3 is TGTGCCAGCTCACCACCGGGCTTCAAAAACATTCAGTACTTC.